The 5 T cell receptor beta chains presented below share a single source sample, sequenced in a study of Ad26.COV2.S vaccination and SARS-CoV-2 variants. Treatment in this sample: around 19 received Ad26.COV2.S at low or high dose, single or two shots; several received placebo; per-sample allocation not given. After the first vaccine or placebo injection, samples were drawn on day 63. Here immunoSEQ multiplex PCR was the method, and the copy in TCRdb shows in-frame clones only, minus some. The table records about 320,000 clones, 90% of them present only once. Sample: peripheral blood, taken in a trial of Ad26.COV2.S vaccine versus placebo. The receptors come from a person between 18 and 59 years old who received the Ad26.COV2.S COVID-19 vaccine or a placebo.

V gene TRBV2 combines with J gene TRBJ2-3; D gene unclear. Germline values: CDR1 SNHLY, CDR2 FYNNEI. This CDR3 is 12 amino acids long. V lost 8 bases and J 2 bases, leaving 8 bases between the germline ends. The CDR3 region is CASARITDTQYF. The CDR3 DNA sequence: TGTGCCAGCGCTAGGATCACAGATACGCAGTATTTT.

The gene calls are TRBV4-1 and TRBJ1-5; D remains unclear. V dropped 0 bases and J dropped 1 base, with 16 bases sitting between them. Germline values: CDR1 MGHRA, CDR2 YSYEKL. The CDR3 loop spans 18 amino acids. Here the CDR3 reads CASSQEGRPSRSNQPQHF. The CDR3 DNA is TGCGCCAGCAGCCAAGAAGGTAGGCCCTCGAGGAGCAATCAGCCCCAGCATTTT.

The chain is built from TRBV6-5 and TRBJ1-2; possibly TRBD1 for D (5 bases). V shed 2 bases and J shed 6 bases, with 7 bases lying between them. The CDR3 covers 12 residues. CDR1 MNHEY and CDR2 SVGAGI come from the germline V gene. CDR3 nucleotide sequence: TGTGCCAGCAGTTACGAGGGGAATGGCTACACCTTC. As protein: CASSYEGNGYTF.

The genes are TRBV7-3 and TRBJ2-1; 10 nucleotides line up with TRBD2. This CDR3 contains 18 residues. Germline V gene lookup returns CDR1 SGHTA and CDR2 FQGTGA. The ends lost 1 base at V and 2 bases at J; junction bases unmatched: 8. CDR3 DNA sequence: TGTGCCAGCAGCTTAATAGGGGCCGGACTAGCGGCCTACAATGAGCAGTTCTTC. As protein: CASSLIGAGLAAYNEQFF.

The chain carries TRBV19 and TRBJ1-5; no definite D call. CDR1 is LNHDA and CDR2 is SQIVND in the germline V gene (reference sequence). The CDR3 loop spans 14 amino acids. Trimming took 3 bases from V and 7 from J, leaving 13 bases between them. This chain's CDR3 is CASSMWGIRQPQHF. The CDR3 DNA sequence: TGTGCCAGTAGTATGTGGGGTATCCGACAGCCCCAGCATTTT.